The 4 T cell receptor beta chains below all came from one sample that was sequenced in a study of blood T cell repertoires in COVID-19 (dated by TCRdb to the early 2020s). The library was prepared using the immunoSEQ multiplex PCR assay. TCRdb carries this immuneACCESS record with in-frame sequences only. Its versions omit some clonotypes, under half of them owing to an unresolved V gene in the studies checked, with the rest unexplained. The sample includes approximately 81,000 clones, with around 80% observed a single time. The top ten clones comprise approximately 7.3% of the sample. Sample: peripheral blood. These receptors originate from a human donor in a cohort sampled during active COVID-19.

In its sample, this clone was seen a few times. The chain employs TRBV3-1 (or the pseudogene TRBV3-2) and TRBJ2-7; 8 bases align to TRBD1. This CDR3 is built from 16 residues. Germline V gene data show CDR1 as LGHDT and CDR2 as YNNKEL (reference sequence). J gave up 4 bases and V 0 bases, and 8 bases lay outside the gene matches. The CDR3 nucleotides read TGTGCCAGCAGCCAAGATCTGGGACAGGTTCAGTACGAGCAGTACTTC. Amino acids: CASSQDLGQVQYEQYF.

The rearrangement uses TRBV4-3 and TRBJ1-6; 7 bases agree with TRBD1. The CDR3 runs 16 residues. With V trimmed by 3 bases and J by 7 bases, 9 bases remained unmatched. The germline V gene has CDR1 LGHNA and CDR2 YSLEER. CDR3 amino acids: CASSQGQTRGNSPLHF. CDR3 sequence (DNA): TGCGCCAGCAGCCAGGGACAGACAAGGGGAAATTCACCCCTCCACTTT.

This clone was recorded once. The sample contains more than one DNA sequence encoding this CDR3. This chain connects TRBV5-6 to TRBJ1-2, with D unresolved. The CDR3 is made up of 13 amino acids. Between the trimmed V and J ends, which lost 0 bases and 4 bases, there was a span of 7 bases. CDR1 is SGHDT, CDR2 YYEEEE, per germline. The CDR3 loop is CASSLGGIYGYTF. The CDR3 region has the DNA TGTGCCAGCAGCTTGGGAGGGATCTATGGCTACACCTTC.

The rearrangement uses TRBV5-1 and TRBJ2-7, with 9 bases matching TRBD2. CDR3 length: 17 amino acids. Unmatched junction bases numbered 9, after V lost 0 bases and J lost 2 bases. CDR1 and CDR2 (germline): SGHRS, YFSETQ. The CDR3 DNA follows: TGCGCCAGCAGCTTGGGGATAGCGGGGGCTCTCGCCTACGAGCAGTACTTC. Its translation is CASSLGIAGALAYEQYF.